The 22 T cell receptor beta chains reported below all come from one sample, sequenced in a study of cytomegalovirus exposure and HLA in healthy donors. It was with 60 Vbeta and 13 Jbeta primers that the PCR ran. The protocol was immunoSEQ multiplex PCR, while the TCRdb copy is restricted to in-frame clones and leaves out a portion. The sample totals more than 140,000 clones. The sample comprised PBMCs. The receptors come from a woman aged 18-29 years in good health and CMV-seronegative.

The chain has TRBV6-1 and TRBJ2-1; D is possibly TRBD2 (5 bases). Per the germline V gene, CDR1 is MNHNS and CDR2 is SASEGT. Deletions cut 4 bases from V and 7 bases from J, with 17 bases between. The CDR3 length is 15 residues. The CDR3 region has the DNA TGTGCCAGCAGTGGCCGGACTGCCCTTGGGAATGAGCAGTTCTTC. Translation gives CASSGRTALGNEQFF.

The chain employs TRBV4-1 and TRBJ1-2; 9 bases are shared with TRBD1. The V and J ends lost 3 bases and 7 bases, in that order; junction bases with no gene match: 12. CDR3 size: 16 residues. The germline V gene has CDR1 MGHRA and CDR2 YSYEKL. In DNA, the CDR3 is TGCGCCAGCAGCCAGGGTCCGGGACAGGGATCGGGTGGCTACACCTTC. Translating it yields CASSQGPGQGSGGYTF.

The chain combines TRBV12-2 with TRBJ1-3. TRBV12-2 is tagged as a pseudogene. The length of the CDR3 is 16 residues. The CDR3 DNA reads as TGTGCAAGTCGCTTAGCGAGGTTCTCCTCTGGAAACACCATATATTTT. Its translation: CASRLARFSSGNTIYF.

The gene calls are TRBV9 and TRBJ2-5, with 7 positions matching TRBD1. Germline-derived CDR1 and CDR2 are SGDLS and YYNGEE. CDR3 length: 13 amino acids. After removal of 4 bases from V and 2 bases from J, the junction contained 2 bases not matched to a gene. The CDR3 sequence: CASSMGQQETQYF. The CDR3 DNA reads TGTGCCAGCAGCATGGGACAGCAAGAGACCCAGTACTTC.

The chain has TRBV7-9 and TRBJ1-1; D is uncertain. Trimming removed 4 bases from V and 6 bases from J, with 6 bases in between. Germline CDR1 SEHNR, CDR2 FQNEAQ (reference sequence). The CDR3 length is 11 residues. The CDR3 loop reads CASSSQSEAFF. The CDR3 DNA reads TGTGCCAGCAGCTCCCAATCTGAAGCTTTCTTT.

The J gene is TRBJ2-5, the V gene TRBV2; D gene unclear. Germline CDR1 and CDR2: SNHLY and FYNNEI. The V end lost 5 bases, the J end lost 2 bases, and 6 bases lay between the germline ends. This CDR3 comprises 12 residues. The CDR3 spells CASSPLQETQYF. The CDR3 bases are TGTGCCAGCAGTCCGCTACAAGAGACCCAGTACTTC.

V gene TRBV29-1 combines with J gene TRBJ2-1; 7 bases match TRBD2. The V gene's germline CDR1 is SQVTM and CDR2 ANQGSEA. The CDR3 length is 16 residues. V dropped 1 base and J dropped 9; count of bases not matched to a gene: 15. CDR3 bases: TGCAGCGTTGAAGGCCTAGGACTCACTAGCGAGGGTGAGCAGTTCTTC. This encodes CSVEGLGLTSEGEQFF.

In nucleotides, the CDR3 is TGTGCCATCGGCCCAACGGGAGAAGGGTACAATGAGCAGTTCTTC. This codes for CAIGPTGEGYNEQFF. The rearrangement joins TRBV10-3 to TRBJ2-1; D perhaps matches TRBD2 (6 bases). The germline V gene has CDR1 ENHRY and CDR2 SYGVKD. Trimming took off 8 bases at V and 4 bases at J, with 18 bases between the two ends. There are 15 residues in the CDR3.

The V gene is TRBV25-1, the J gene TRBJ2-1; D not resolved. The germline V gene encodes CDR1 MGHDK and CDR2 SYGVNS. Trimming removed 4 bases from V and 0 bases from J, with 16 bases in between. CDR3 size: 17 residues. CDR3 loop: CASSGPLGPHSYNEQFF. The CDR3, as DNA: TGTGCCAGCAGTGGTCCCCTAGGCCCTCACTCCTACAATGAGCAGTTCTTC.

The chain combines TRBV15 with TRBJ2-3, with a weak D call TRBD1 (6 bases). The CDR3 has 16 amino acids. V was trimmed by 8 bases and J by 6 bases, leaving 24 bases between them. Per the germline V gene, CDR1 is LNHNV and CDR2 is YYDKDF (reference sequence). The CDR3 DNA sequence: TGTGCCACCGAAAGGGGGTCGGTTGCGGGTGGGGATACGCAGTATTTT. It encodes CATERGSVAGGDTQYF. The full variable domain, completed using reference TRBV15 and TRBJ2-3, is DAMVIQNPRYQVTQFGKPVTLSCSQTLNHNVMYWYQQKSSQAPKLLFHYYDKDFNNEADTPDNFQSRRPNTSFCFLDIRSPGLGDTAMYLCATERGSVAGGDTQYFGPGTRLTVL.

This sequence joins TRBV9 and TRBJ1-1; D ambiguous. Deletions cut 3 bases from V and 6 bases from J, with 12 bases between. Germline V lookup: CDR1 SGDLS, CDR2 YYNGEE. This CDR3 region has 13 residues. In DNA, the CDR3 is TGTGCCAGCAGCGGCTCTTACATGGCTGAAGCTTTCTTT. Translation: CASSGSYMAEAFF. Looking up the rest from reference TRBV9 and TRBJ1-1 gives the full variable domain: DSGVTQTPKHLITATGQRVTLRCSPRSGDLSVYWYQQSLDQGLQFLIQYYNGEERAKGNILERFSAQQFPDLHSELNLSSLELGDSALYFCASSGSYMAEAFFGQGTRLTVV.

J is TRBJ1-4 and V is TRBV29-1; TRBD1 matches at 9 bases. CDR3 length: 14 amino acids. V was clipped by 1 base and J by 6 bases; unmatched bases: 3. Germline CDR1 is SQVTM and CDR2 is ANQGSEA. Here the CDR3 DNA reads TGCAGCGTTGAAGGGACAGGGGTATATGAAAAACTGTTTTTT. This encodes CSVEGTGVYEKLFF.

Of note for this clone: Other DNA sequences from this sample encode an identical CDR3 as well. The rearrangement joins TRBV2 to TRBJ1-4; TRBD1 agrees at 8 bases. Germline V CDR1 and CDR2: SNHLY, FYNNEI. This CDR3 has 15 amino acids. V gave up 6 bases and J gave up 8 bases; unmatched junction bases: 11. As DNA, the CDR3 is TGTGCCAGCAGAGAGCAGGGGGCGCGGGGCGAAAAACTGTTTTTT. Translating gives CASREQGARGEKLFF.

The chain has TRBV11-2 and TRBJ2-2, with TRBD1 matching over 7 bases. V lost 1 base and J lost 6; bases outside the gene matches: 14. The germline CDR1 and CDR2 sequences are SGHAT and FQNNGV. The CDR3 is made up of 18 amino acids. The CDR3 here is CASSLARKKTGYAGELFF. CDR3 in DNA: TGTGCCAGCAGCTTAGCTAGGAAAAAGACAGGGTATGCCGGGGAGCTGTTTTTT.

The rearrangement joins TRBV19 to TRBJ1-5; 7 nucleotides match TRBD1. CDR3 length equals 13 residues. With 7 bases clipped from V and 4 bases from J, the junction kept 4 bases outside the gene matches. The germline V gene encodes CDR1 LNHDA and CDR2 SQIVND (reference sequence). The CDR3 sequence is CASTLQGNQPQHF. The CDR3 coding sequence is TGTGCCAGTACCCTACAGGGGAATCAGCCCCAGCATTTT.

V usage is TRBV6-5 and J usage is TRBJ1-5; no firm D call. The CDR3 runs to 12 residues. V lost 6 bases and J lost 5, with 8 bases in between. CDR1 and CDR2 from the germline V gene are MNHEY and SVGAGI. The CDR3 sequence: CASSDSYQPQHF. CDR3 nucleotide sequence: TGTGCCAGCAGCGATAGTTATCAGCCCCAGCATTTT.

V gene TRBV7-6 combines with J gene TRBJ1-4; maybe TRBD1 (5 bases). Trimming left V 0 bases short and J 3 bases short, with 8 bases between. The length of the CDR3 is 15 residues. Looked up from germline, CDR1 is SGHVS and CDR2 is FNYEAQ. The DNA of the CDR3 is TGTGCCAGCAGCTTAGCGGGGGGAGCTAATGAAAAACTGTTTTTT. Protein: CASSLAGGANEKLFF.

The rearrangement uses TRBV5-6 and TRBJ2-7; 10 bases map to TRBD1. CDR3 length: 15 residues. The junction had 8 bases not matched to a gene; V was cut back by 4 bases and J by 4 bases. Germline values: CDR1 SGHDT, CDR2 YYEEEE. Written as DNA, the CDR3 is TGTGCCAGCAGCAGGGACAGGGGCTTCGGGTACGAGCAGTACGTC. It encodes CASSRDRGFGYEQYV.

Here the CDR3 reads CATSRDLGQGSSYEQYV. The CDR3 nucleotides read TGTGCCACCAGCAGAGATCTGGGACAGGGGTCCTCCTACGAGCAGTACGTC. The chain carries TRBV15 and TRBJ2-7; 10 nucleotides match TRBD1. V lost 0 bases and J lost 0; bases outside the gene matches: 5. The CDR3 is 17 residues long. Germline CDR1 LNHNV, CDR2 YYDKDF (reference sequence).

The chain combines TRBV7-6 with TRBJ2-2; 11 bases align to TRBD2. The germline CDR1 and CDR2 sequences are SGHVS and FNYEAQ. The CDR3 runs to 15 residues. The J segment lost 6 bases and the V segment lost 5 bases, leaving 5 bases of the junction unmatched. CDR3 sequence reads: CASSPTSGKAGELFF. The CDR3 DNA sequence: TGTGCCAGCAGCCCGACTAGCGGGAAGGCCGGGGAGCTGTTTTTT.

This sequence joins TRBV6-1 and TRBJ1-1, with 8 bases identical to TRBD1. Per germline, CDR1 MNHNS and CDR2 SASEGT. V was pared by 6 bases and J by 1 base, with 4 bases of the junction left unmatched. This CDR3 is built from 14 residues. The CDR3 nucleotides are TGTGCCAGCAGGGGAGACAGGGGGAACACTGAAGCTTTCTTT. Amino acid sequence: CASRGDRGNTEAFF.

The V and J genes are TRBV12-5 and TRBJ2-1; D is perhaps TRBD2 (5 bases). The V gene's germline CDR1 is LGHNT and CDR2 FRNRAP. The CDR3 consists of 14 residues. V lost 3 bases and J lost 9, with 15 bases in between. This CDR3 is CASGFRFPEGEQFF. CDR3 DNA sequence: TGTGCTAGTGGTTTTCGATTTCCCGAGGGTGAGCAGTTCTTC. The full variable domain, in which reference TRBV12-5 and TRBJ2-1 provide the parts outside the CDR3, is DARVTQTPRHKVTEMGQEVTMRCQPILGHNTVFWYRQTMMQGLELLAYFRNRAPLDDSGMPKDRFSAEMPDATLATLKIQPSEPRDSAVYFCASGFRFPEGEQFFGPGTRLTVL.